The source of this TCR beta chain is a study of blood T cell repertoires in COVID-19. Study-wide context: Sample material is recorded as cDNA or gDNA derived from T cells, B-cell-depleted T cells, or PBMCs.

Germline values: CDR1 LGHNA, CDR2 YNFKEQ. CDR3 length equals 16 residues. V was clipped by 0 bases and J by 3 bases, with 9 bases between them. The authors' processing: Reference gene primers were amplified, and this amplification served to estimate nucleated cell counts. Using immunoSEQ multiplex PCR, the repertoire was profiled, and TCRdb retains in-frame clones only, with some absent. For V, J and clone size, that table is used; D and trimming come from the DNA. Altogether roughly 360,000 clones are present, about four fifths being singletons, with the ten largest covering roughly 1.2%. This clone was counted between two and nine times.

The J gene is TRBJ2-6, the V gene TRBV4-2, with D possibly TRBD1 on 6 matching bases. The clonotype was recovered from a human donor with acute or convalescent COVID-19. The donor label of this sample is uncertain. Sequencing was performed on peripheral blood. In DNA form, the CDR3 reads TGTGCCAGCAGCCAAGAAAGGGGGATTGGGGCCAACGTCCTGACTTTC. It yields the protein CASSQERGIGANVLTF.